The rows below give T cell receptor beta chains drawn from one sample of a study of CD8+ T cells in alopecia areata. Method: immunoSEQ multiplex PCR; TCRdb's copy keeps in-frame clones and lacks some. This sample has 130,000 to 150,000 clones, with approximately 85% found just once. Sequenced material: CD8+ T cells sorted from blood, taken at week 4, from a patient treated with tofacitinib. Receptors were obtained from a human donor with alopecia areata. CDR3s include the opening cysteine and the closing phenylalanine or tryptophan. D genes are given only for firm matches. Part of the rows lack a size; the others show once, few, many or a class for expanded clones.

j_gene,v_gene,len,abundance,d_gene,CDR3aa,CDR3nt
TRBJ2-7,TRBV4-1,15,NA,TRBD1,CASSQEGQGAYEQYF,TGCGCCAGCAGCCAGGAGGGACAGGGGGCCTACGAGCAGTACTTC
TRBJ2-7,TRBV19,14,once,NA,CASSTGTGSYEQYF,TGTGCCAGTAGTACCGGGACGGGCTCCTACGAGCAGTACTTC
TRBJ2-5,TRBV5-6,15,NA,NA,CASSLAGWLRETQYF,TGTGCCAGCAGCTTGGCTGGTTGGCTGAGGGAGACCCAGTACTTC
TRBJ2-5,TRBV7-8,15,NA,NA,CASSQIRDGVETQYF,TGTGCCAGCAGCCAGATCCGGGACGGGGTTGAGACCCAGTACTTC
TRBJ2-7,TRBV27,13,NA,NA,CASSPPGSYEQYF,TGTGCCAGCAGTCCCCCAGGATCCTACGAGCAGTACTTC
TRBJ2-1,TRBV2,16,NA,NA,CASSEIGGVSYNEQFF,TGTGCCAGCAGTGAAATAGGGGGGGTTTCCTACAATGAGCAGTTCTTC
TRBJ1-1,TRBV4-2,12,once,NA,CASVGTEPEAFF,TGTGCCAGCGTCGGAACGGAACCTGAAGCTTTCTTT
TRBJ2-7,TRBV27,14,NA,NA,CASSFRQASYEQYF,TGTGCCAGCAGTTTCAGACAGGCTTCCTACGAGCAGTACTTC
TRBJ2-2,TRBV11-1,15,few,NA,CASSLEAGNTGELFF,TGTGCCAGCAGCTTAGAGGCTGGAAACACCGGGGAGCTGTTTTTT
TRBJ2-7,TRBV5-6,14,NA,NA,CASSFQAEVREQYF,TGTGCCAGCAGCTTTCAAGCGGAGGTCAGGGAGCAGTACTTC
TRBJ1-2,TRBV27,14,NA,NA,CASNPTGLTYGYTF,TGTGCCAGCAATCCCACAGGGTTAACCTATGGCTACACCTTC
TRBJ1-1,TRBV14,15,NA,TRBD1,CASSQDPQGGTEAFF,TGTGCCAGCAGCCAAGACCCCCAGGGGGGCACTGAAGCTTTCTTT
TRBJ2-1,TRBV6-5,14,NA,NA,CASRVGREIDEQFF,TGTGCCAGCAGGGTGGGCCGGGAAATAGATGAGCAGTTCTTC
TRBJ2-1,TRBV7-3,12,NA,NA,CASSPGAGRQFF,TGTGCCAGCAGTCCAGGGGCGGGGCGGCAGTTCTTC
TRBJ1-1,TRBV7-8,13,NA,NA,CASSYDLNTEAFF,TGTGCCAGCAGTTACGACTTGAACACTGAAGCTTTCTTT
TRBJ2-7,TRBV6-1,13,few,TRBD1,CASSFGTGAEQYF,TGTGCCAGCAGTTTCGGGACAGGGGCCGAGCAGTACTTC
TRBJ1-2,TRBV6-5,13,NA,NA,CASSYSYESGYTF,TGTGCCAGCAGTTACTCTTATGAATCTGGCTACACCTTC
TRBJ2-3,TRBV20-1,11,NA,NA,CSALDSFTQYF,TGCAGTGCCCTCGACAGTTTTACGCAGTATTTT
TRBJ2-6,TRBV7-6,15,NA,NA,CASSLRDSGANVLTF,TGTGCCAGCAGCTTAAGAGACTCTGGGGCCAACGTCCTGACTTTC
TRBJ2-7,TRBV9,12,NA,TRBD2,CASSPGGYEQYF,TGTGCCAGCAGTCCGGGGGGCTACGAGCAGTACTTC
TRBJ2-5,TRBV6-5,16,NA,NA,CASSSGQAPGGETQYF,TGTGCCAGCAGTTCTGGACAGGCGCCGGGGGGAGAGACCCAGTACTTC
TRBJ2-3,TRBV7-9,16,NA,NA,CASSLSPGGDRDTQYF,TGTGCCAGCAGCCTATCCCCGGGGGGAGACAGGGATACGCAGTATTTT
TRBJ2-2,TRBV13,13,NA,NA,CASSLRGTGELFF,TGTGCCAGCAGCTTGAGGGGCACCGGGGAGCTGTTTTTT
TRBJ2-7,TRBV19,14,NA,NA,CASSAGPYSYEQYF,TGTGCCAGTAGTGCCGGGCCTTACTCCTACGAGCAGTACTTC
TRBJ2-5,TRBV6-6,14,NA,NA,CASTVFGTGETQYF,TGTGCCAGCACGGTCTTTGGGACGGGGGAGACCCAGTACTTC
TRBJ2-5,TRBV7-9,14,NA,NA,CASSPSFRVETQYF,TGTGCCAGCAGCCCTTCGTTTAGGGTGGAGACCCAGTACTTC
TRBJ1-3,TRBV5-6,14,NA,NA,CASSFTRDGRTIYF,TGTGCCAGCAGCTTTACCAGAGACGGGCGGACCATATATTTT
TRBJ2-1,TRBV4-2,16,NA,NA,CASSQEAPTDGNEQFF,TGTGCCAGCAGCCAAGAGGCCCCAACGGATGGGAATGAGCAGTTCTTC
TRBJ2-1,TRBV5-6,18,NA,TRBD1,CASSPPGTGIGSANEQFF,TGTGCCAGCAGCCCACCCGGGACAGGGATCGGTTCGGCGAATGAGCAGTTCTTC
TRBJ2-7,TRBV29-1,13,NA,NA,CSVEETGFYEQYF,TGCAGCGTTGAAGAAACAGGGTTCTACGAGCAGTACTTC
TRBJ1-3,TRBV12-5,19,NA,NA,CASGLPRDNRKSSGNTIYF,TGTGCTAGTGGTTTGCCACGGGACAACCGAAAGAGCTCTGGAAACACCATATATTTT
TRBJ2-7,TRBV10-3,16,NA,NA,CAISESSQGPDSKEYF,TGTGCCATCAGTGAGTCGAGTCAGGGTCCAGATTCTAAGGAGTACTTC
TRBJ2-7,TRBV7-9,12,NA,NA,CASSRETYEQYF,TGTGCCAGCAGCCGGGAAACCTACGAGCAGTACTTC
TRBJ2-5,TRBV4-3,15,NA,TRBD2,CASSQLSGAQETQYF,TGCGCCAGCAGCCAACTTAGCGGGGCCCAAGAGACCCAGTACTTC
TRBJ2-5,TRBV7-9,15,NA,NA,CASSLPTGFQETQYF,TGTGCCAGCAGCTTACCCACAGGATTTCAAGAGACCCAGTACTTC
TRBJ1-1,TRBV27,14,NA,TRBD1,CASSLTGQGAEAFF,TGTGCCAGCAGTTTAACCGGACAGGGGGCTGAAGCTTTCTTT
TRBJ2-7,TRBV30,13,few,NA,CAWSGLPSHEQYF,TGTGCCTGGAGTGGACTACCGAGTCACGAGCAGTACTTC
TRBJ2-1,TRBV19,14,NA,TRBD1,CASRTGALHNEQFF,TGTGCCAGTAGGACAGGGGCGCTTCACAATGAGCAGTTCTTC
TRBJ1-1,TRBV5-1,15,NA,NA,CASSPERGMNTEAFF,TGCGCCAGCAGCCCGGAACGGGGGATGAACACTGAAGCTTTCTTT
TRBJ2-3,TRBV7-9,14,NA,NA,CASSVRDGTDTQYF,TGTGCCAGCAGCGTGCGGGACGGCACAGATACGCAGTATTTT
TRBJ2-7,TRBV5-5,15,NA,NA,CASSLVESVLVEQYF,TGTGCCAGCAGCTTAGTTGAATCGGTGCTCGTAGAGCAGTACTTC
TRBJ2-2,TRBV29-1,12,few,NA,CSVQDSPGELFF,TGCAGCGTTCAGGACAGCCCCGGGGAGCTGTTTTTT
TRBJ2-1,TRBV5-6,15,NA,TRBD1,CASSAGTGGYNEQFF,TGTGCCAGCAGCGCCGGGACAGGGGGGTACAATGAGCAGTTCTTC
TRBJ2-3,TRBV7-9,16,few,TRBD1,CASSGWDRASTDTQYF,TGTGCCAGCAGCGGATGGGACAGGGCTAGCACAGATACGCAGTATTTT
TRBJ1-2,TRBV2,14,once,NA,CASLSSGRRPGYTF,TGTGCCAGCCTTAGTTCCGGCAGGAGGCCCGGCTACACCTTC
TRBJ2-1,TRBV29-1,16,NA,TRBD1,CSVVFRQGSSYNEQFF,TGCAGCGTTGTATTTCGACAGGGGAGCTCCTACAATGAGCAGTTCTTC
TRBJ2-7,TRBV6-1,17,NA,NA,CASSESKNRFFSYEQYF,TGTGCCAGCAGTGAATCGAAGAACAGGTTTTTCTCCTACGAGCAGTACTTC
TRBJ2-7,TRBV7-2,13,NA,NA,CASSPGRSYEQYF,TGTGCCAGCAGCCCAGGACGTTCCTACGAGCAGTACTTC
TRBJ2-5,TRBV28,13,NA,TRBD1,CASRHTGEETQYF,TGTGCCAGCAGACACACAGGGGAAGAGACCCAGTACTTC
TRBJ2-5,TRBV7-9,17,NA,TRBD2,CASSIRLAGVHQETQYF,TGTGCCAGCAGCATCCGACTAGCGGGGGTACACCAAGAGACCCAGTACTTC
TRBJ2-5,TRBV2,15,NA,TRBD2,CATDETSGLQETQYF,TGTGCCACCGACGAGACTAGCGGATTACAAGAGACCCAGTACTTC
TRBJ2-2,TRBV6-5,14,NA,NA,CASSWGLDTGELFF,TGTGCCAGCAGTTGGGGGCTCGACACCGGGGAGCTGTTTTTT
TRBJ1-4,TRBV5-6,18,NA,NA,CASSSGRAWTTSNEKLFF,TGTGCCAGCAGCTCAGGAAGGGCCTGGACCACGTCTAATGAAAAACTGTTTTTT